The 22 T cell receptor beta chains in this list originate from one sample, sequenced in a study of beta chain features in type 1 diabetes. Study-level points and caveats: All four CD4+ subsets from Type 1 diabetes patients carried moderately but significantly shorter TCRB CDR3s.

The antigens these receptors bind are not known. The investigators reverse transcribed all of the isolated RNA, so they sequenced expressed TCRB transcripts. Produced via immunoSEQ multiplex PCR; TCRdb's table is partial and in-frame only. The sample consists of 500,000 to 650,000 clones, 9.5% to 15% of them appearing once. The sequencing sample was made of naive CD4+ T cells from blood. These receptors all come from a man in his thirties or forties with type 1 diabetes.

The V and J genes are TRBV29-1 and TRBJ1-5; possible D gene TRBD1, 5 bases. V lost 4 bases and J lost 6, with 13 bases in between. The CDR3 has 13 residues. The V gene's germline CDR1 is SQVTM and CDR2 ANQGSEA. In DNA form, the CDR3 reads TGCAGCGTTGGTGACAACCAGGGTCAGCCCCAGCATTTT. Its protein is CSVGDNQGQPQHF.

The gene calls are TRBV19 and TRBJ1-5; 7 bases line up with TRBD1. CDR1 LNHDA and CDR2 SQIVND come from the germline V gene (reference sequence). Trimming at V came to 5 bases and at J to 5 bases, leaving 9 bases not matched to a gene. The CDR3 is 15 amino acids. CDR3 nucleotide sequence: TGTGCCAGTAGTGGGGAACAGGGGTGGGATCAGCCCCAGCATTTT. This translates into CASSGEQGWDQPQHF.

This clone was seen only a few times. The gene calls are TRBV18 and TRBJ1-3; D gene ambiguous. Germline CDR1 reads KGHSH; CDR2 reads LQKENI. CDR3 size: 16 residues. V gave up 3 bases and J gave up 0 bases, with 12 bases separating them. CDR3 region: CASSPQVEHSGNTIYF. In DNA, the CDR3 is TGTGCCAGCTCACCTCAAGTTGAGCACTCTGGAAACACCATATATTTT.

The gene calls are TRBV6-1 and TRBJ1-2; D remains unclear. V lost 0 bases to trimming and J lost 1 base, with 9 bases between them. The CDR3 extends over 15 amino acids. Germline V gene data show CDR1 as MNHNS and CDR2 as SASEGT. The CDR3 loop reads CASSEAGGINYGYTF. CDR3 sequence (DNA): TGTGCCAGCAGTGAAGCCGGAGGGATTAACTATGGCTACACCTTC.

As concerns this clone: This sample includes further DNA sequences coding for the same CDR3. The genes are TRBV19 and TRBJ2-5; D is undetermined. V was shortened by 1 base and J by 5 bases, with 8 bases between the two germline ends. The CDR3 loop spans 13 amino acids. Germline assignment: CDR1 LNHDA and CDR2 SQIVND (reference sequence). The CDR3 sequence is CASSIAGLETQYF. In DNA form, the CDR3 reads TGTGCCAGTAGTATAGCCGGGCTCGAGACCCAGTACTTC.

This sequence joins TRBV10-3 and TRBJ1-1, with no clear D. Trimming pared 0 bases from V and 5 bases from J, leaving 16 bases between. The CDR3 sequence is 16 residues long. The V gene's germline CDR1 is ENHRY and CDR2 SYGVKD. This chain's CDR3 is CAISESLMDGGTEAFF. Here the CDR3 DNA reads TGTGCCATCAGTGAGTCCTTAATGGACGGCGGGACTGAAGCTTTCTTT.

The chain has TRBV7-9 and TRBJ2-2, with D uncertain. Germline CDR1 SEHNR, CDR2 FQNEAQ (reference sequence). V was cut by 4 bases and J by 1 base, with 10 bases left in between. The CDR3 runs to 15 residues. The CDR3, as DNA: TGTGCCAGCAGCTCCTTGGCCCTGAACACCGGGGAGCTGTTTTTT. Translation gives CASSSLALNTGELFF.

V usage is TRBV2 and J usage is TRBJ2-1; 9 positions agree with TRBD1. The CDR3 extends over 13 amino acids. CDR1 is SNHLY and CDR2 is FYNNEI in the germline V gene. The ends lost 8 bases at V and 10 bases at J; junction bases unmatched: 9. CDR3 coding DNA: TGTGCCAGCCGATGGGACAGGGAGGGCGAGCAGTTCTTC. Translation gives CASRWDREGEQFF.

DNA for the CDR3: TGTGCCTGGAGTGTAATGACTAGCGGGGGAGGGGAGCTGTTTTTT. The encoded protein is CAWSVMTSGGGELFF. V is TRBV30 and J is TRBJ2-2, with 12 bases fitting TRBD2. Germline V lookup: CDR1 GTSNPN, CDR2 SVGIG (reference sequence). V lost 0 bases to trimming and J lost 8 bases; unmatched junction nucleotides: 4. The CDR3 is made up of 15 amino acids. Complete variable domain (other parts from reference TRBV30 and TRBJ2-2): SQTIHQWPATLVQPVGSPLSLECTVEGTSNPNLYWYRQAAGRGLQLLFYSVGIGQISSEVPQNLSASRPQDRQFILSSKKLLLSDSGFYLCAWSVMTSGGGELFFGEGSRLTVL.

The CDR3, as DNA: TGTGCCAGCACCCAGGAGGGATTTGGCTACACCTTC. Protein product: CASTQEGFGYTF. The chain joins TRBV7-9 to TRBJ1-2; the D is unclear. V gave up 7 bases and J gave up 7 bases, with 13 bases separating them. Germline V gene lookup returns CDR1 SEHNR and CDR2 FQNEAQ (reference sequence). CDR3 size: 12 residues. Variable domain in full (rest from reference TRBV7-9 and TRBJ1-2): DTGVSQNPRHKITKRGQNVTFRCDPISEHNRLYWYRQTLGQGPEFLTYFQNEAQLEKSRLLSDRFSAERPKGSFSTLEIQRTEQGDSAMYLCASTQEGFGYTFGSGTRLTVV.

This chain connects TRBV7-2 to TRBJ1-5; D might be TRBD1 (6 bases). V lost 2 bases to trimming and J lost 9 bases, with 23 bases between them. CDR1 is SGHTA and CDR2 is FQGNSA in the germline V gene. The CDR3 totals 17 residues. CDR3 amino acids: CASSLTSGAPNVSPQHF. For the CDR3, the DNA is TGTGCCAGCAGCTTAACATCAGGGGCCCCGAATGTTTCGCCCCAGCATTTT.

This clone was counted a few times. Other DNA sequences in the same sample also yield this CDR3. The chain couples TRBV7-2 to TRBJ2-5; D not certain. Germline V gene lookup returns CDR1 SGHTA and CDR2 FQGNSA. The CDR3 runs 13 residues. V lost 3 bases and J 2 bases, leaving 7 bases between the germline ends. The CDR3 here is CASSFALQETQYF. The CDR3 nucleotides are TGTGCCAGCAGCTTCGCCCTACAAGAGACCCAGTACTTC.

This chain's CDR3 is CASSLQGIWFF. Here the CDR3 DNA reads TGTGCCAGCAGTTTACAGGGGATTTGGTTCTTC. The V call is TRBV28, the J call TRBJ2-1, with D perhaps matching TRBD1 (6 bases). This CDR3 is 11 amino acids long. With 2 bases removed from V and 15 bases from J, the gap between germline ends came to 11 bases. The germline V gene has CDR1 MDHEN and CDR2 SYDVKM.

The rearrangement links TRBV7-6 to TRBJ2-7; possibly TRBD1 or TRBD2 for D (5 bases each). CDR1 is SGHVS and CDR2 is FNYEAQ in the germline V gene. The CDR3 runs to 16 residues. V was shortened by 5 bases and J by 6 bases, with 23 bases between the two germline ends. CDR3 amino acids: CASSPAGRWGKSEQYF. The CDR3, as DNA: TGTGCCAGCAGCCCCGCCGGCCGTTGGGGGAAGAGCGAGCAGTACTTC.

This clone was counted a few times. The gene calls are TRBV7-9 and TRBJ2-1, with a possible D match to TRBD2 (7 bases). This CDR3 comprises 18 residues. CDR1 is SEHNR and CDR2 is FQNEAQ in the germline V gene (reference sequence). V was pared by 4 bases and J by 7 bases, with 26 bases between. The CDR3 coding sequence is TGTGCCAGCAGCTACCTCACGGGGGGCCATCGGACCGATAATGAGCAGTTCTTC. Translated: CASSYLTGGHRTDNEQFF.

This rearrangement joins TRBV12-5 to TRBJ1-6; D call uncertain. Trimming left V 6 bases short and J 9 bases short, with 15 bases between. Germline V gene data show CDR1 as LGHNT and CDR2 as FRNRAP. The CDR3 sequence is 14 residues long. CDR3 sequence: CASGSAARGSPLHF. CDR3 bases: TGTGCTAGTGGAAGTGCTGCCCGAGGTTCACCCCTCCACTTT.

The V call is TRBV14, the J call TRBJ1-4; TRBD1 aligns across 8 bases. Germline V gene data show CDR1 as SGHDN and CDR2 as FVKESK. The CDR3 has 18 amino acids. The ends lost 1 base at V and 8 bases at J; junction bases unmatched: 15. CDR3 residues: CASSQGVRRGTGGEKLFF. CDR3 nucleotide sequence: TGTGCCAGCAGCCAAGGTGTACGGCGTGGGACAGGCGGCGAAAAACTGTTTTTT. Based on the CDR3 plus reference TRBV14 and TRBJ1-4, the full variable domain is EAGVTQFPSHSVIEKGQTVTLRCDPISGHDNLYWYRRVMGKEIKFLLHFVKESKQDESGMPNNRFLAERTGGTYSTLKVQPAELEDSGVYFCASSQGVRRGTGGEKLFFGSGTQLSVL.

The V and J genes are TRBV30 and TRBJ1-3; a weak D match, TRBD1 (6 bases). Trimming took 6 bases from V and 1 from J, leaving 10 bases between them. The CDR3 is 13 residues long. In germline, CDR1 is GTSNPN, CDR2 SVGIG (reference sequence). The CDR3 bases are TGTGCCTGCCTAGGGGGGTCTGGAAACACCATATATTTT. Translated: CACLGGSGNTIYF. Filled out from reference TRBV30 and TRBJ1-3, the complete variable domain reads SQTIHQWPATLVQPVGSPLSLECTVEGTSNPNLYWYRQAAGRGLQLLFYSVGIGQISSEVPQNLSASRPQDRQFILSSKKLLLSDSGFYLCACLGGSGNTIYFGEGSWLTVV.

The sample holds a few counts of this clone. This chain uses TRBV4-1 with TRBJ2-2, with 8 bases aligning to TRBD1. The germline V gene encodes CDR1 MGHRA and CDR2 YSYEKL. This CDR3 has 14 residues. The V gene end was trimmed by 8 bases and the J gene end by 0 bases; junction bases not matched to a gene: 2. The CDR3 region has the DNA TGCGCCAGCCAGGGACAGGCGAACACCGGGGAGCTGTTTTTT. Translation: CASQGQANTGELFF.

DNA for the CDR3: TGTGCCAGCTCACCGGACAGGGGGTCTAATTCACCCCTCCACTTT. Its translation: CASSPDRGSNSPLHF. The gene calls are TRBV18 and TRBJ1-6, with TRBD1 identical over 10 bases. With V trimmed by 3 bases and J by 6 bases, 2 bases remained unmatched. From germline, CDR1 is KGHSH and CDR2 LQKENI. The CDR3 extends over 15 amino acids. The variable domain in full, completed from reference TRBV18 and TRBJ1-6, reads NAGVMQNPRHLVRRRGQEARLRCSPMKGHSHVYWYRQLPEEGLKFMVYLQKENIIDESGMPKERFSAEFPKEGPSILRIQQVVRGDSAAYFCASSPDRGSNSPLHFGNGTRLTVT.

In this sample, this clone turned up many times. Other DNA sequences within the sample encode an identical CDR3. The rearrangement joins TRBV10-3 to TRBJ2-5; D is unclear. The CDR3 totals 12 residues. The V gene lost 0 bases and the J gene lost 4 bases, with 3 bases spanning the gap. Germline V gene data show CDR1 as ENHRY and CDR2 as SYGVKD. This chain's CDR3 is CAISESGETQYF. CDR3 DNA sequence: TGTGCCATCAGTGAGTCAGGAGAGACCCAGTACTTC.

In its sample, this clone was seen a few times. V gene TRBV11-2 combines with J gene TRBJ2-3; the D gene is possibly TRBD1 (6 bases). This CDR3 spans 14 amino acids. From germline, CDR1 is SGHAT and CDR2 FQNNGV. Trimming took 2 bases from V and 5 from J, leaving 11 bases between them. The chain's CDR3 is CASSLTGRGDTQYF. CDR3 DNA sequence: TGTGCCAGCAGCTTAACGGGCAGGGGAGATACGCAGTATTTT.